The T cell receptor beta chain described here comes from a study of CD8+ T cells in alopecia areata. Extracted from the samples, RNA was reverse transcribed into cDNA to serve as the sequencing template. The method was immunoSEQ multiplex PCR; TCRdb's version includes in-frame clones alone and lacks a portion of them. Of about 180,000 clones in the sample, about 55% were seen once. Treatment here: oral pan-JAK inhibitor, 5-10 mg twice daily. Lesional scalp punch biopsies and peripheral blood were collected from alopecia areata patients. CD4+ and CD8+ T cells were sorted from PBMCs stained for CD3, CD4 and CD8. CDR1 is SNHLY and CDR2 is FYNNEI in the germline V gene. Trimming removed 6 bases from V and 5 bases from J, with 16 bases in between. This CDR3 contains 14 residues. This clone showed up just a few times.

Source: CD8+ T cells sorted from blood, taken at week 24, from a patient treated with tofacitinib. The chain recombines TRBV2 with TRBJ2-5; tentative D call: TRBD2 (5 bases). This clonotype was obtained from a human donor with alopecia areata. In nucleotides, the CDR3 is TGTGCCAGCAGATCTACCGGGGATCTGGAGACCCAGTACTTC. It is translated as CASRSTGDLETQYF. Combining the CDR3 with reference TRBV2 and TRBJ2-5 gives the whole variable domain EPEVTQTPSHQVTQMGQEVILRCVPISNHLYFYWYRQILGQKVEFLVSFYNNEISEKSEIFDDQFSVERPDGSNFTLKIRSTKLEDSAMYFCASRSTGDLETQYFGPGTRLLVL.